This entry lists 5 T cell receptor beta chains sequenced from one sample in a study of identical twins. Each CDR3 protein is one row after TCRdb ran MiXCR on the 5' RACE reads. This sample has more than 200,000 distinct CDR3 sequences, with roughly 13% found just once. Specimen: memory (CD45RO+) T cells sorted from blood. These receptors all stem from a woman aged 18-35 years in good health.

This clonotype has a handful of counts. The chain carries TRBV6-1 and TRBJ1-5; D gene ambiguous. The CDR3 is 12 residues long. With 4 bases removed from V and 5 bases from J, the gap between germline ends came to 6 bases. Germline loops: CDR1 MNHNS, CDR2 SASEGT. The CDR3 is CASSGTDQPQHF. The DNA of the CDR3 is TGTGCCAGCAGTGGAACAGATCAGCCCCAGCATTTT.

In its sample, this clonotype was seen many times. This rearrangement joins TRBV11-2 to TRBJ1-1; D gene unclear. CDR1 and CDR2 from the germline V gene are SGHAT and FQNNGV. CDR3 size: 13 residues. V gave up 6 bases and J gave up 2 bases, with 10 bases separating them. This chain's CDR3 is CASSLMTNTEAFF. The CDR3 DNA follows: TGTGCCAGCAGTCTTATGACAAACACTGAAGCTTTCTTT.

This clonotype was counted between two and nine times. The chain carries TRBV4-2 and TRBJ2-7, with D possibly matching TRBD1 (5 bases). The CDR3 contains 13 residues. The germline V and J ends were trimmed by 2 bases and 4 bases, with 9 bases remaining between them. Germline CDR1 reads LGHNA; CDR2 reads YNFKEQ. The CDR3 sequence is CASSQSDSYEQYF. The CDR3 region has the DNA TGTGCCAGCAGCCAATCCGACAGTTACGAGCAGTACTTC.

This clonotype was seen ten or more times. This rearrangement joins TRBV12-3 or TRBV12-4 to TRBJ1-1, with 9 bases lining up with TRBD1. The CDR3 runs 12 residues. Losses at the gene ends were 6 bases for V and 11 bases for J; bases not matched to a gene: 7. CDR3 amino acids: CASRPTGGHAFF. The CDR3 nucleotides are TGTGCCAGCAGACCGACAGGGGGTCACGCTTTCTTT.

This clonotype was seen only a few times. The chain employs TRBV4-3 and TRBJ2-5, with D maybe TRBD1 (6 bases). CDR1 is LGHNA, CDR2 YSLEER, per germline. The CDR3 contains 16 residues. V shed 1 base and J shed 0 bases, with 12 bases lying between them. CDR3 sequence (DNA): TGCGCCAGCAGCCAAGGGGGACACCTGTACCAAGAGACCCAGTACTTC. The encoded protein is CASSQGGHLYQETQYF.